This record concerns one TCR beta chain sequence. Its antigen remains unidentified. Germline CDR1 reads SGHNT; CDR2 reads YENEEA. Trimming removed 4 bases from V and 0 bases from J; junction bases left unmatched: 10. This CDR3 contains 18 residues. The data were obtained in a study of cytomegalovirus exposure and HLA in healthy donors. Study outcomes and limitations: Using the classifier, cytomegalovirus status was reportedly diagnosed with high specificity and sensitivity.

Measured with immunoSEQ multiplex PCR; TCRdb has only the in-frame clones, and not every one. The sample has approximately 100,000 clones; roughly 84% are singletons. Sequencing input: PBMCs. The source is a young man in good health and CMV-seropositive. The V gene is TRBV11-3, the J gene TRBJ2-5, with 11 bases identical to TRBD1. The CDR3 region has the DNA TGTGCCAGCAGCTCGGGACAGGGGGGCCCTCTGTACCAAGAGACCCAGTACTTC. Translating gives CASSSGQGGPLYQETQYF.